This TCR beta chain came from a study of Graves' ophthalmopathy and Graves' hyperthyroidism. This CDR3 comprises 17 residues. V gave up 6 bases and J gave up 0 bases; unmatched junction bases: 10. Eligible hyperthyroidism cases comprised new diagnoses of under 2 months' duration in individuals aged 18 to 65. TCR beta CDR3 regions were amplified from RNA transcripts. The authors performed first-round RT-PCR with HTBI primers and then a second-round multiplex PCR. In TCRdb, the multiplex PCR reads were re-called with MiXCR into one record per CDR3 protein. The table has almost 40,000 distinct CDR3 sequences, approximately 53% seen once.

The genes are TRBV12-3 or TRBV12-4 and TRBJ2-5; the match to TRBD1 covers 10 bases. Input material: peripheral blood. The TCR was taken from an adult woman with stable Graves' hyperthyroidism. CDR3 in amino acids: CASSDSRTGGYQETQYF. DNA of the CDR3: TGTGCCAGCAGCGACTCCAGGACAGGGGGGTACCAAGAGACCCAGTACTTC.